This T cell receptor beta chain was sequenced in a study of CD8 T cells in ankylosing spondylitis. Study-level results: Earlier authors reported some of these motif variants in reactive arthritis synovial fluid and blood. Among TCR beta sequences, a motif of under ten highly homologous variants appeared characteristic of ankylosing spondylitis blood. From matched ankylosing spondylitis synovial fluid, disease-linked clones were reportedly recovered at significantly enriched levels.

It was by quantitative 5'-RACE with molecular barcodes that TCR beta libraries were made. TCRdb re-derived calls from the 5' RACE reads in MiXCR, one entry per CDR3 protein. Of about 360,000 distinct CDR3 sequences detected, about 20% appear once; the ten largest clones hold about 12%. This clonotype was found a few times. As yet, its antigen is unknown. The origin of this receptor is a male donor with ankylosing spondylitis or in good health (not recorded which). Material: blood, either unsorted or a sorted T cell fraction (not recorded which).

The CDR3: CASSPSTGAKNIQYF. DNA for the CDR3: TGTGCCAGCAGTCCCTCGACAGGGGCCAAAAACATTCAGTACTTC. The rearrangement joins TRBV27 to TRBJ2-4, with TRBD1 matching over 7 bases. From germline, CDR1 is MNHEY and CDR2 SMNVEV (reference sequence). The CDR3 totals 15 residues. V lost 5 bases to trimming and J lost 1 base; unmatched junction nucleotides: 5.